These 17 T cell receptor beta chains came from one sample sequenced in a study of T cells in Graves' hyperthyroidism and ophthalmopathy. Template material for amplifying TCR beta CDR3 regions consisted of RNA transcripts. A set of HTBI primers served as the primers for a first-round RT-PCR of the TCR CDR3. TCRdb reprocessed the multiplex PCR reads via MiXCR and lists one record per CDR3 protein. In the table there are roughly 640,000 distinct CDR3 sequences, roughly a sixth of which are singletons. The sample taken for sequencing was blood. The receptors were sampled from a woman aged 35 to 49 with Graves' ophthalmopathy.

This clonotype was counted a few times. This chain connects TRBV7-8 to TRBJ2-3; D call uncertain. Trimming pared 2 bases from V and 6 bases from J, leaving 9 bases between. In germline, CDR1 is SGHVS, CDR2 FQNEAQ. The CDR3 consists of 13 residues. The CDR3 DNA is TGTGCCAGCAGCTTACCACCTAGGGATACGCAGTATTTT. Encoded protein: CASSLPPRDTQYF.

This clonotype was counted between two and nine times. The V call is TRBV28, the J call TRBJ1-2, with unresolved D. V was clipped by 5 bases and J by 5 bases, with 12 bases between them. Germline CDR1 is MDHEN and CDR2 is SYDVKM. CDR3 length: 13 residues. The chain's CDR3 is CASSNNNRYGYTF. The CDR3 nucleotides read TGTGCCAGCAGTAATAATAACCGGTATGGCTACACCTTC.

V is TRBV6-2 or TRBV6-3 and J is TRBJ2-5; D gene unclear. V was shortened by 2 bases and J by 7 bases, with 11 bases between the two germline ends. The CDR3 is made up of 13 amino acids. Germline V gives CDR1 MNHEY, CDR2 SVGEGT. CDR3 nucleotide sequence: TGTGCCAGCAGTTACGTTAGTGTTGGGACCCAGTACTTC. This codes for CASSYVSVGTQYF.

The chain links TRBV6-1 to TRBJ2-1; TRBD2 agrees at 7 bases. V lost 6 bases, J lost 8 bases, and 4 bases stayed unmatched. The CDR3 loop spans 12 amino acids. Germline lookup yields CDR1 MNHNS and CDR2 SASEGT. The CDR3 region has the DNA TGTGCCAGCAGAGGGAGCGGGGATGAGCAGTTCTTC. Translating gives CASRGSGDEQFF.

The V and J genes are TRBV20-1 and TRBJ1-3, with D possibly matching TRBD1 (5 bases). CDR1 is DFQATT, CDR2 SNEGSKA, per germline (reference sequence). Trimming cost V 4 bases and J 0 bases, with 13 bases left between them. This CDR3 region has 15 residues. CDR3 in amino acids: CSATSDTTSGNTIYF. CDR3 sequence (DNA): TGCAGTGCTACCTCGGACACAACCTCTGGAAACACCATATATTTT.

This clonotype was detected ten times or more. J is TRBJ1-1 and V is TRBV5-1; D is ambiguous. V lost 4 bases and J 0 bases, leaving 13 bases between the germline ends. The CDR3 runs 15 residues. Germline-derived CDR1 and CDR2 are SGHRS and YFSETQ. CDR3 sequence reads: CASSPQQSMNTEAFF. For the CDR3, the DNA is TGCGCCAGCAGCCCGCAACAGAGCATGAACACTGAAGCTTTCTTT.

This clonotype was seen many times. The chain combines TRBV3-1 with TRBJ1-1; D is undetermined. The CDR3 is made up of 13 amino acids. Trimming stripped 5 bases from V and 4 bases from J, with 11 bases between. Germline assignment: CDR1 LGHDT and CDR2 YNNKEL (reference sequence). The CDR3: CASSSRTVTEAFF. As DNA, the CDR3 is TGTGCCAGCAGCTCCCGGACTGTCACTGAAGCTTTCTTT.

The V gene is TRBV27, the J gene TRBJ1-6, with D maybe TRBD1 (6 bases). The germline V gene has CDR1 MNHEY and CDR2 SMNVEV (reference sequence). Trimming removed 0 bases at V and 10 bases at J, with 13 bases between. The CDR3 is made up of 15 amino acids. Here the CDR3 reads CASSLSTGSRSPLHF. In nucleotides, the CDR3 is TGTGCCAGCAGTTTATCCACAGGGTCGAGGTCACCCCTCCACTTT.

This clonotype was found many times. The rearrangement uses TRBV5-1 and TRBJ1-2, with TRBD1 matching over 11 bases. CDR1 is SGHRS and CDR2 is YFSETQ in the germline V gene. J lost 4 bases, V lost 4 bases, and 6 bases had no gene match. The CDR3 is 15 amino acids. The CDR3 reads CASSQGQGAIYGYTF. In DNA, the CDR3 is TGCGCCAGCAGCCAAGGACAGGGGGCAATCTATGGCTACACCTTC.

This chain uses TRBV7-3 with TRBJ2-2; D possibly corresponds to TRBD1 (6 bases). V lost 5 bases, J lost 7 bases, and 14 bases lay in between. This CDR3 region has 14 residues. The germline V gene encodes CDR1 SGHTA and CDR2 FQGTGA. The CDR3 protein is CASSPGQTIGELFF. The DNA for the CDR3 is TGTGCCAGCAGCCCCGGACAGACCATCGGGGAGCTGTTTTTT.

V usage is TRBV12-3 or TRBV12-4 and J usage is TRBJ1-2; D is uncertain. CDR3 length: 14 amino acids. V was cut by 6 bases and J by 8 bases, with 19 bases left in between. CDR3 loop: CASSVYPNWQGYTF. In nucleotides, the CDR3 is TGTGCCAGCAGCGTTTATCCAAATTGGCAAGGCTACACCTTC.

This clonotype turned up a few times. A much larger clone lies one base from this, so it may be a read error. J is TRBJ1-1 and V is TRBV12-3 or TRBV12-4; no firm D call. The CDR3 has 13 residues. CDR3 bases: TGTGCCAGCAGGACACCGATGAACACTGAAGCTCTCTTT. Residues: CASRTPMNTEALF.

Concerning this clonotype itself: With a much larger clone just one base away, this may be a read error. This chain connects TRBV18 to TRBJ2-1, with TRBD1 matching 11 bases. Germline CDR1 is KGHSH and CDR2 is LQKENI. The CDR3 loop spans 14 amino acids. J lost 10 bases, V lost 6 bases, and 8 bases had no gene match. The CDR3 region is CASSRDRGAHEQFF. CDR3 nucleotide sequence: TGTGCCAGCTCTCGGGACAGGGGGGCCCACGAGCAGTTCTTC.

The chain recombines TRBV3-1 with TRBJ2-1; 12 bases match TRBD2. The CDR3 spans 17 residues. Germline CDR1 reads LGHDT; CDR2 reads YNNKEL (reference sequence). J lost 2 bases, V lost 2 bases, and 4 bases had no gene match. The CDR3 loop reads CASSQRLAGEPYNEQFF. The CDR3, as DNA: TGTGCCAGCAGCCAAAGACTAGCGGGAGAGCCCTACAATGAGCAGTTCTTC.

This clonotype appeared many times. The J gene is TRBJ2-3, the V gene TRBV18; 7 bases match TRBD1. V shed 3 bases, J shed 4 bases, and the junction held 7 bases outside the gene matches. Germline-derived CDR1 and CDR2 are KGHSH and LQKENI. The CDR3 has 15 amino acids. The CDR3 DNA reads TGTGCCAGCTCACCGCTCGGACAGGTTGCAGATACGCAGTATTTT. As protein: CASSPLGQVADTQYF.

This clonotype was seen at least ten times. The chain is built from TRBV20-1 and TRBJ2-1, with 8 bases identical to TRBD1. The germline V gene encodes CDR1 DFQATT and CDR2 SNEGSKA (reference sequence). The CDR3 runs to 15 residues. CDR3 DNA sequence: TGCACCGCCGGATCAGGGGGCGGGTGGTACAATGAGCAGTTCTTC. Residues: CTAGSGGGWYNEQFF.

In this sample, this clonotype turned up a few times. The CDR3 DNA is TGTGCCAGCAGTTACCCGGGACTTATCTCCTACGAGCAGTACTTC. It yields the protein CASSYPGLISYEQYF. This chain uses TRBV6-5 with TRBJ2-7; D possibly corresponds to TRBD2 (6 bases). Germline V CDR1 and CDR2: MNHEY, SVGAGI. Between the trimmed V and J ends, which lost 2 bases and 0 bases, there was a span of 11 bases. The CDR3 contains 15 residues.